The TCR beta chain under discussion was sequenced for a study of T cell changes during pregnancy in multiple sclerosis. This clone was observed once. Some clones are missing from TCRdb's copy, which holds only in-frame ones; the method was immunoSEQ multiplex PCR. The table has 90,000 to 150,000 clones, about 93% seen once. The TCR sequence derives from a female donor with multiple sclerosis, enrolled in a pregnancy study. This material consisted of peripheral blood, taken before pregnancy.

CDR3 DNA sequence: TGTGCCAGTCGCATAGGAGGTCAGCCCCAGCATTTT. Amino acids: CASRIGGQPQHF. This sequence joins TRBV19 and TRBJ1-5; D is ambiguous. Trimming took 8 bases from V and 6 from J, leaving 11 bases between them. The CDR3 loop spans 12 amino acids. Germline V gene sequence: CDR1 LNHDA, CDR2 SQIVND (reference sequence).